This TCR beta chain comes out of a study of CD8+CD57+ T cells in acquired aplastic anemia. Study as a whole: Sorted CD4+ and CD8+ cell DNA averaged about 3 ug. General study points: Patients and controls were not found to differ significantly in CD8+ Simpson's diversity.

This clonotype was recorded once. What it binds is unknown. The patients chosen for sequencing had shown expansion of CD8+CD57+ cells (detected by flow cytometry). The germline CDR1 and CDR2 sequences are DFQATT and SNEGSKA (reference sequence). The CDR3 is made up of 14 amino acids. The V end lost 6 bases, the J end lost 0 bases, and 9 bases lay between the germline ends. CDR3 and TCR beta VDJ profiling relied on a genomic DNA template. Via MiXCR, TCRdb re-called the reads, giving one row per CDR3 protein. The sample includes fewer than 85,000 distinct CDR3 sequences, roughly 70% of them seen just once.

The sample consisted of sorted CD4+, CD8+, or CD8+CD57+ T cells (not recorded which) from PBMCs. This receptor was obtained from a human donor with aplastic anemia. V gene TRBV20-1 combines with J gene TRBJ2-6; no clear D. In DNA, the CDR3 is TGCAGTGCCCCAAGGACCTCTGGGGCCAACGTCCTGACTTTC. This encodes CSAPRTSGANVLTF.